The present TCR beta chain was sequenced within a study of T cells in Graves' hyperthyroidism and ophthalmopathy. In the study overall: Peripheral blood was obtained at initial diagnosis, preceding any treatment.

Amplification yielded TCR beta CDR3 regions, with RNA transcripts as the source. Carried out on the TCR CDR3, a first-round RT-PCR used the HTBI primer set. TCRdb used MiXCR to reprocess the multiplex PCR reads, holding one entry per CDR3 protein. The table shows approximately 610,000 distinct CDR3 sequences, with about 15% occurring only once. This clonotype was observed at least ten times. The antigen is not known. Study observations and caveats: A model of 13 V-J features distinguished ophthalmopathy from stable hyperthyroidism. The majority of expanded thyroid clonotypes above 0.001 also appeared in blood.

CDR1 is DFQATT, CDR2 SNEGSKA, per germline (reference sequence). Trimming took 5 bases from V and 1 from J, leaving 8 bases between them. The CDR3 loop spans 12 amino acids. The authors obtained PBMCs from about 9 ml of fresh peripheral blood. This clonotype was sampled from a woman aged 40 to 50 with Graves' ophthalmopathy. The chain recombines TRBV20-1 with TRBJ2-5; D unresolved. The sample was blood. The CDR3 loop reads CSAATSQETQYF. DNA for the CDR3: TGCAGTGCTGCGACGAGCCAAGAGACCCAGTACTTC.